A single sample gave rise to the 29 T cell receptor beta chains below, sequenced in a study of blood T cell repertoires in COVID-19. The protocol was immunoSEQ multiplex PCR, while the TCRdb copy is restricted to in-frame clones and leaves out a portion. The sample gives 190,000 or so clones, over 70% of which show up once; 2.9% is in the top ten. Sequences were obtained from peripheral blood. These receptors all stem from a man over 45 with active or convalescent COVID-19.

The V and J genes are TRBV6-5 and TRBJ2-6; 7 bases are a match to TRBD1. The V and J ends lost 4 bases and 2 bases, in that order; junction bases with no gene match: 5. CDR1 and CDR2 (germline): MNHEY, SVGAGI. The CDR3 is made up of 16 amino acids. The CDR3 spells CASSSTGVPGANVLTF. The CDR3 DNA reads TGTGCCAGCAGTTCCACAGGGGTCCCTGGGGCCAACGTCCTGACTTTC.

The rearrangement joins TRBV18 to TRBJ1-1, with D tentatively TRBD1 (6 bases). The CDR3 length is 18 residues. The germline V gene encodes CDR1 KGHSH and CDR2 LQKENI. V was trimmed by 2 bases and J by 4 bases, leaving 23 bases between them. This CDR3 is CASSPNPGGADSTTEAFF. CDR3 coding DNA: TGTGCCAGCTCACCAAACCCGGGGGGCGCGGATAGTACCACTGAAGCTTTCTTT.

This chain connects TRBV6-1 to TRBJ2-3, with D tentatively TRBD1 (5 bases). CDR1 is MNHNS, CDR2 SASEGT, per germline. The CDR3 contains 16 residues. Trimming shortened V by 2 bases and J by 1 base, and 13 bases separated the two germline ends. CDR3 coding DNA: TGTGCCAGCAGTGAACCCCCCAGGGTCGGCACAGATACGCAGTATTTT. As protein: CASSEPPRVGTDTQYF.

V and J are TRBV6-1 and TRBJ1-5, with 8 positions matching TRBD1. The trim removed 1 base at V and 3 bases at J, leaving 8 bases unmatched. This CDR3 has 17 amino acids. The germline V gene encodes CDR1 MNHNS and CDR2 SASEGT. CDR3 in DNA: TGTGCCAGCAGTGAAGGGCGCAGGGGGCTCATCAATCAGCCCCAGCATTTT. As protein: CASSEGRRGLINQPQHF.

The gene calls are TRBV19 and TRBJ1-2; D uncertain. This CDR3 is built from 11 residues. V lost 3 bases and J lost 7, with 6 bases in between. The germline V gene encodes CDR1 LNHDA and CDR2 SQIVND (reference sequence). CDR3: CASSIYFGYTF. The CDR3 DNA reads as TGTGCCAGTAGTATTTATTTTGGCTACACCTTC.

The chain recombines TRBV5-1 with TRBJ1-1; 10 bases are shared with TRBD1. CDR1 is SGHRS and CDR2 is YFSETQ in the germline V gene. Trimming took 1 base from V and 0 from J; bases not matched to a gene: 9. The CDR3 consists of 18 residues. Here the CDR3 DNA reads TGCGCCAGCAGCTTGTTGGGCCCGGGACAGGGGATGAACACTGAAGCTTTCTTT. Its protein is CASSLLGPGQGMNTEAFF.

This clone appeared a few times. This chain connects TRBV11-2 to TRBJ1-4; D is undetermined. Germline V lookup: CDR1 SGHAT, CDR2 FQNNGV. The CDR3 totals 16 residues. V was clipped by 0 bases and J by 5 bases, with 13 bases between them. In DNA form, the CDR3 reads TGTGCCAGCAGCTTAGATTATGGACGGGGAAATGAAAAACTGTTTTTT. It codes for CASSLDYGRGNEKLFF.

The chain uses TRBV6-1 and TRBJ2-1, with D perhaps matching TRBD1 (6 bases). Germline V gene sequence: CDR1 MNHNS, CDR2 SASEGT. Trimming took 0 bases from V and 2 from J, leaving 14 bases between them. The CDR3 consists of 17 residues. CDR3 protein: CASSEARGTYPYNEQFF. The CDR3 DNA reads as TGTGCCAGCAGTGAAGCGCGTGGGACATACCCCTACAATGAGCAGTTCTTC.

The J gene is TRBJ1-6, the V gene TRBV7-6; D gene unclear. The germline gives CDR1 SGHVS, CDR2 FNYEAQ. The germline V and J ends were trimmed by 2 bases and 9 bases, with 8 bases remaining between them. The CDR3 spans 13 residues. The CDR3 DNA reads TGTGCCAGCAGCTTAATTAACAGTTCACCCCTCCACTTT. Translated: CASSLINSSPLHF.

The rearrangement uses TRBV20-1 and TRBJ2-5, with D perhaps TRBD1 (7 bases). The V gene lost 3 bases and the J gene lost 4 bases, with 9 bases spanning the gap. Germline assignment: CDR1 DFQATT and CDR2 SNEGSKA (reference sequence). The CDR3 is 12 residues long. The CDR3 DNA reads TGCAGTGCTAGTCAGGGGGGAGAGACCCAGTACTTC. Encoded protein: CSASQGGETQYF.

This chain uses TRBV28 with TRBJ1-2; D is ambiguous. The V end was cut by 6 bases, the J end by 5 bases, with 10 bases between. Germline values: CDR1 MDHEN, CDR2 SYDVKM. The CDR3 spans 12 residues. Here the CDR3 reads CASSSTSYGYTF. For the CDR3, the DNA is TGTGCCAGCAGCTCTACTTCTTATGGCTACACCTTC.

V and J are TRBV5-1 and TRBJ2-3; D perhaps matches TRBD2 (6 bases). Germline V CDR1 and CDR2: SGHRS, YFSETQ. Trimming removed 0 bases at V and 0 bases at J, with 11 bases between. CDR3 length equals 16 residues. The CDR3 reads CASSLEWRGSTDTQYF. CDR3 nucleotide sequence: TGCGCCAGCAGCTTGGAATGGCGGGGTAGCACAGATACGCAGTATTTT.

J is TRBJ2-5 and V is TRBV7-6; a weak D match, TRBD1 (6 bases). Germline-derived CDR1 and CDR2 are SGHVS and FNYEAQ. The V gene lost 1 base and the J gene lost 0 bases, with 15 bases spanning the gap. This CDR3 comprises 17 residues. The CDR3 nucleotides read TGTGCCAGCAGCTTAGAGGGTGGACAGCTCAACCAAGAGACCCAGTACTTC. This translates into CASSLEGGQLNQETQYF.

V and J are TRBV7-2 and TRBJ2-3; TRBD2 matches 11 bases. Trimming removed 4 bases from V and 7 bases from J; junction bases left unmatched: 13. The CDR3 is made up of 17 amino acids. Per the germline V gene, CDR1 is SGHTA and CDR2 is FQGNSA. The CDR3 reads CASSYPGVAGGRHTQYF. In DNA form, the CDR3 reads TGTGCCAGCAGCTACCCCGGGGTAGCGGGGGGGCGACATACGCAGTATTTT.

This clone was seen only a few times. This rearrangement joins TRBV11-3 to TRBJ2-2; D gene uncertain. CDR3 length: 14 amino acids. CDR1 and CDR2 from the germline V gene are SGHNT and YENEEA. V was trimmed by 3 bases and J by 4 bases, leaving 9 bases between them. This chain's CDR3 is CASSFRAFTGELFF. In nucleotides, the CDR3 is TGTGCCAGCAGCTTTCGAGCCTTCACCGGGGAGCTGTTTTTT. The whole variable domain, remainder taken from reference TRBV11-3 and TRBJ2-2, is EAGVVQSPRYKIIEKKQPVAFWCNPISGHNTLYWYLQNLGQGPELLIRYENEEAVDDSQLPKDRFSAERLKGVDSTLKIQPAELGDSAVYLCASSFRAFTGELFFGEGSRLTVL.

The J gene is TRBJ1-2, the V gene TRBV11-2, with TRBD1 matching 9 bases. Germline CDR1 reads SGHAT; CDR2 reads FQNNGV. V trimming: 1 base; J trimming: 6 bases; junction bases outside the gene matches: 6. This CDR3 spans 15 amino acids. The CDR3 coding sequence is TGTGCCAGCAGCTTAGGCGGGACAGGGAGGGATGGCTACACCTTC. Protein product: CASSLGGTGRDGYTF.

This clone was recorded at least ten times. The rearrangement uses TRBV18 and TRBJ1-1; 7 bases match TRBD1. The CDR3 has 16 residues. V dropped 1 base and J dropped 1; count of bases not matched to a gene: 6. Germline CDR1 KGHSH, CDR2 LQKENI. The CDR3 spells CASSPLRQGQNTEAFF. CDR3 coding DNA: TGTGCCAGCTCACCACTTCGACAGGGACAGAACACTGAAGCTTTCTTT.

The V and J genes are TRBV24-1 and TRBJ1-5; possibly TRBD1 for D (6 bases). This CDR3 contains 16 residues. Germline loops: CDR1 KGHDR, CDR2 SFDVKD. Trimming removed 4 bases at V and 2 bases at J, with 14 bases between. The CDR3 DNA reads TGTGCCACCAGTGACTCAGGGAGGGGGGGCAATCAGCCCCAGCATTTT. It translates to CATSDSGRGGNQPQHF.

The genes are TRBV30 and TRBJ1-5; D is uncertain. V was trimmed by 2 bases and J by 4 bases, leaving 12 bases between them. The CDR3 covers 14 residues. Per the germline V gene, CDR1 is GTSNPN and CDR2 is SVGIG (reference sequence). The CDR3 loop reads CAWSSTSANQPQHF. CDR3 in DNA: TGTGCCTGGAGTTCGACCAGCGCAAATCAGCCCCAGCATTTT.

The table lists this clone with many counts. The V call is TRBV27, the J call TRBJ1-5; D may be TRBD1 (6 bases). Trimming removed 5 bases at V and 8 bases at J, with 16 bases between. The CDR3 consists of 14 residues. Germline CDR1 and CDR2: MNHEY and SMNVEV (reference sequence). The chain's CDR3 is CASSHGHRAEPQHF. CDR3 DNA sequence: TGTGCCAGCAGTCACGGGCACAGGGCTGAGCCCCAGCATTTT.

J is TRBJ1-5 and V is TRBV25-1; 10 bases are shared with TRBD1. The ends lost 6 bases at V and 0 bases at J; junction bases unmatched: 2. The germline V gene has CDR1 MGHDK and CDR2 SYGVNS. The CDR3 runs 15 residues. CDR3 region: CASRGTGVSNQPQHF. CDR3 coding DNA: TGTGCCAGCAGAGGGACAGGGGTTAGCAATCAGCCCCAGCATTTT.

This clone has a single count. The chain has TRBV24-1 and TRBJ1-5, with a tentative D call TRBD1 (5 bases). The CDR3 totals 14 residues. Trimming shortened V by 5 bases and J by 5 bases, and 12 bases separated the two germline ends. CDR1 is KGHDR and CDR2 is SFDVKD in the germline V gene. The CDR3 DNA follows: TGTGCCACCAGTGGGGGGGGAAGGGATCAGCCCCAGCATTTT. Amino acids: CATSGGGRDQPQHF.

The chain has TRBV15 and TRBJ2-1, with D possibly matching TRBD2 (6 bases). The CDR3 is made up of 15 amino acids. V lost 5 bases and J 0 bases, leaving 11 bases between the germline ends. Germline V gene sequence: CDR1 LNHNV, CDR2 YYDKDF (reference sequence). The CDR3 here is CATSLRGSSYNEQFF. The DNA for the CDR3 is TGTGCCACCAGCTTGCGGGGCAGCTCCTACAATGAGCAGTTCTTC.

J is TRBJ1-5 and V is TRBV15; D possibly corresponds to TRBD1 (6 bases). Trimming left V 0 bases short and J 3 bases short, with 15 bases between. CDR1 is LNHNV, CDR2 YYDKDF, per germline (reference sequence). The CDR3 covers 17 residues. Written as DNA, the CDR3 is TGTGCCACCAGCAGAGATTTTGCCAGGGGTTCCAATCAGCCCCAGCATTTT. This codes for CATSRDFARGSNQPQHF.

The CDR3 reads CASSEKEAQGGQPQHF. The DNA for the CDR3 is TGTGCCAGCAGTGAGAAAGAAGCCCAAGGGGGTCAGCCCCAGCATTTT. The V call is TRBV2, the J call TRBJ1-5; D possibly corresponds to TRBD1 (6 bases). Germline CDR1 and CDR2: SNHLY and FYNNEI. This CDR3 is 16 amino acids long. Trimming took off 3 bases at V and 6 bases at J, with 18 bases between the two ends.

The chain joins TRBV28 to TRBJ1-1, with D possibly TRBD1 on 5 matching bases. V was cut by 7 bases and J by 4 bases, with 19 bases left in between. CDR1 and CDR2 (germline): MDHEN, SYDVKM. CDR3 size: 15 residues. CDR3 DNA: TGTGCCAGCACCCTCCGGGTCCTCCAGGGCACTGAAGCTTTCTTT. Translating it yields CASTLRVLQGTEAFF.

V and J are TRBV6-1 and TRBJ1-5; 9 nucleotides align to TRBD1. This CDR3 is 16 amino acids long. The V and J ends lost 3 bases and 2 bases, in that order; junction bases with no gene match: 5. Germline assignment: CDR1 MNHNS and CDR2 SASEGT. The CDR3 DNA sequence: TGTGCCAGCAGTGATCTACAGGGGGCAGGCAATCAGCCCCAGCATTTT. The encoded protein is CASSDLQGAGNQPQHF.

The chain has TRBV20-1 and TRBJ2-5; D gene uncertain. This CDR3 region has 11 residues. Germline loops: CDR1 DFQATT, CDR2 SNEGSKA (reference sequence). Trimming pared 6 bases from V and 1 base from J, leaving 6 bases between. CDR3 in amino acids: CSAGTQETQYF. CDR3 DNA: TGCAGTGCCGGTACCCAAGAGACCCAGTACTTC.

V and J are TRBV12-3 or TRBV12-4 and TRBJ2-6, with D unclear. The V gene lost 10 bases and the J gene lost 1 base, with 5 bases spanning the gap. The CDR3 consists of 12 residues. The DNA for the CDR3 is TGTGCCATCAAATCTGGGGCCAACGTCCTGACTTTC. Amino acids: CAIKSGANVLTF.